This record covers a single T cell receptor (beta chain). As yet, its antigen is unknown. This sample was included in a study of T cells after yellow fever vaccination. Study at large: Researchers used SMART-Seq v4 Ultra Low Input to prepare fractions that had low cell numbers. Points from the study as a whole: Re-detected after boosting: most primary clones, 96% of CD4 and 88% of CD8.

TCRdb used MiXCR to reprocess the 5' RACE reads, holding one entry per CDR3 protein. The sample carries approximately 300,000 distinct CDR3 sequences, roughly 6.8% recorded once. Germline-derived CDR1 and CDR2 are LGHNA and YSLEER. Trimming took 0 bases from V and 6 from J, leaving 9 bases between them. The CDR3 sequence is 14 residues long. The chain has TRBV4-3 and TRBJ2-1; D not resolved. This receptor was identified in a man between 18 and 29 years old who received the YFV17D yellow fever vaccine. Sequences were derived from PBMCs, sampled about 49 days after the first yellow fever vaccination. CDR3 residues: CASSQDGPANEQFF. DNA of the CDR3: TGCGCCAGCAGCCAAGATGGGCCTGCCAATGAGCAGTTCTTC.